The T cell receptor (beta chain) under discussion was sequenced for a study of Graves' ophthalmopathy and Graves' hyperthyroidism. Amplification targeted the TCR beta CDR3 regions, with RNA transcripts as the source material. HTBI primers were used in a first-round RT-PCR, which preceded a second-round multiplex PCR. MiXCR was run by TCRdb on the multiplex PCR reads, yielding one entry per CDR3 protein. The table has 340,000 or so distinct CDR3 sequences, roughly 17% seen once. The CDR3 is 16 amino acids. Germline-derived CDR1 and CDR2 are LGHNT and FRNRAP. With V trimmed by 7 bases and J by 7 bases, 16 bases remained unmatched.

This receptor was identified in an adult man with Graves' ophthalmopathy. The sequencing input was peripheral blood. The chain combines TRBV12-5 with TRBJ1-5, with 7 bases fitting TRBD1. The CDR3 is CASVLTAGGPHQPQHF. The CDR3 DNA sequence: TGTGCTAGTGTGCTCACGGCAGGGGGACCCCACCAGCCCCAGCATTTT.